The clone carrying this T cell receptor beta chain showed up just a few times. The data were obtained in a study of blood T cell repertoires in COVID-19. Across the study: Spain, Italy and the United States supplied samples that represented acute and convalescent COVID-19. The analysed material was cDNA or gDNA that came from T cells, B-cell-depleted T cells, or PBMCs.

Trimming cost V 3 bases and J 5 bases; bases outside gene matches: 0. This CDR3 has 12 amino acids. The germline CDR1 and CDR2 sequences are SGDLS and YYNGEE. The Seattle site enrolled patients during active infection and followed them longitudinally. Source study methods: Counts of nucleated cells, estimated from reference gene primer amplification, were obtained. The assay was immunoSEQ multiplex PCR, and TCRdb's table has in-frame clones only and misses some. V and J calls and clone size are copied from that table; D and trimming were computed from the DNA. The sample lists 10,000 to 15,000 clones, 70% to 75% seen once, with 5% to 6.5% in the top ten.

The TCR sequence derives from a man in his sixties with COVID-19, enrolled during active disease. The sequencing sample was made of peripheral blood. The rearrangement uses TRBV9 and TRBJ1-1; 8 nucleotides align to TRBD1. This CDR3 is CASSGQGTEAFF. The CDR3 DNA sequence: TGTGCCAGCAGCGGACAGGGGACTGAAGCTTTCTTT.